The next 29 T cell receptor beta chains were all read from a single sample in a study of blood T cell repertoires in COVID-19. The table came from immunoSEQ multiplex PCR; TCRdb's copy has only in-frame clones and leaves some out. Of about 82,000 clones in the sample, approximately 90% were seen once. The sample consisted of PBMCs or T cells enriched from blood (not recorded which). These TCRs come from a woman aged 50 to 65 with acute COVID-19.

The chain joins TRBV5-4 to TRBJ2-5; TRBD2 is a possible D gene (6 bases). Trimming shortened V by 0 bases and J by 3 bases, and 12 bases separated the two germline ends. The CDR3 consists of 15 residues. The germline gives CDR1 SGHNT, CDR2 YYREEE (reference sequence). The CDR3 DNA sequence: TGTGCCAGCAGCTTGGTTCTAGGAGGGGAAGAGACCCAGTACTTC. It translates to CASSLVLGGEETQYF.

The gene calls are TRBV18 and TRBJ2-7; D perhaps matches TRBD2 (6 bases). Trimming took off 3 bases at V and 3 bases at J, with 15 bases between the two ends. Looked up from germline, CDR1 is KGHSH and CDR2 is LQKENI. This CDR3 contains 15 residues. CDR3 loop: CASSPEVSGNYEQYF. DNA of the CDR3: TGTGCCAGCTCACCGGAGGTTAGCGGAAACTACGAGCAGTACTTC. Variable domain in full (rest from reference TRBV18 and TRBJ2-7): NAGVMQNPRHLVRRRGQEARLRCSPMKGHSHVYWYRQLPEEGLKFMVYLQKENIIDESGMPKERFSAEFPKEGPSILRIQQVVRGDSAAYFCASSPEVSGNYEQYFGPGTRLTVT.

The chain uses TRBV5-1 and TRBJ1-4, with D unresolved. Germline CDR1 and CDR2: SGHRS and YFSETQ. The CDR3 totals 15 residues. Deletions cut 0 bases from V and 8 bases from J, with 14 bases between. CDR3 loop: CASSLGSQVREKLFF. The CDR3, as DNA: TGCGCCAGCAGCTTGGGGTCCCAGGTTCGAGAAAAACTGTTTTTT.

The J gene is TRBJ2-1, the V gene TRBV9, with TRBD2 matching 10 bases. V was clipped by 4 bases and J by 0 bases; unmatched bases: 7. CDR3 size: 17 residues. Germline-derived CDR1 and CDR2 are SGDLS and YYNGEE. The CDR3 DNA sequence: TGTGCCAGCAGCCCGCGGACTAGCGGCCTCTCCTACAATGAGCAGTTCTTC. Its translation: CASSPRTSGLSYNEQFF.

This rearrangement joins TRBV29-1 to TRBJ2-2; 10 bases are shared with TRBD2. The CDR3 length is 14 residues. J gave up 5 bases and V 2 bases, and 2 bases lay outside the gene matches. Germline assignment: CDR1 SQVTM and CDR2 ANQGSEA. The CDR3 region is CSVELAGVTGELFF. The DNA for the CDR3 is TGCAGCGTTGAACTAGCGGGAGTTACCGGGGAGCTGTTTTTT.

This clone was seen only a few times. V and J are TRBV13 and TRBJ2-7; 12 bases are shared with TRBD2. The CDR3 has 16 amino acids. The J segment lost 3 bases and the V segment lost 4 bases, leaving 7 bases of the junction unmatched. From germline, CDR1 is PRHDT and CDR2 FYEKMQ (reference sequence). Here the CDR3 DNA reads TGTGCCAGCAGCTCCCCGCAGACTAGCGGGAGCTACGAGCAGTACTTC. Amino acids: CASSSPQTSGSYEQYF.

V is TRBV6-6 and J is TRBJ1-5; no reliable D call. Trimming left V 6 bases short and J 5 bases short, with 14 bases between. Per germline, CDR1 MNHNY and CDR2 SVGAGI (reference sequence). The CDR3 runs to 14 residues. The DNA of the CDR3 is TGTGCCAGCAGCCCGGTCCAGGAGGATCAGCCCCAGCATTTT. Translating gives CASSPVQEDQPQHF.

CDR3 region: CASRSSGGNYGYTF. DNA for the CDR3: TGTGCCAGCAGATCCTCGGGGGGTAACTATGGCTACACCTTC. The V gene is TRBV6-5, the J gene TRBJ1-2; maybe TRBD1 (5 bases). The CDR3 has 14 amino acids. The V end was cut by 6 bases, the J end by 1 base, with 12 bases between. Germline loops: CDR1 MNHEY, CDR2 SVGAGI.

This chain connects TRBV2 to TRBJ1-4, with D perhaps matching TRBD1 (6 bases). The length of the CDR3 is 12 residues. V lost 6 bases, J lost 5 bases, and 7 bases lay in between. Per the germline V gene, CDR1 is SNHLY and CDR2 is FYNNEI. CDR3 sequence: CASRQGNEKLFF. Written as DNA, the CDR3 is TGTGCCAGCAGACAGGGAAATGAAAAACTGTTTTTT.

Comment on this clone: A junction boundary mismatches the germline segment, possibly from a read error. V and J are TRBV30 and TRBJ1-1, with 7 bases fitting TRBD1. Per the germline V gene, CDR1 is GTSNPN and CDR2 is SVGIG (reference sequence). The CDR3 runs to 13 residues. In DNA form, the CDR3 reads TGTGCCTGCAGTGACAGGGCCGAAGGTGAAGCTTTCTTT. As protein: CACSDRAEGEAFF.

The CDR3 spells CATGTSGSDEQFF. The CDR3 DNA reads TGTGCCACCGGGACTAGCGGGTCCGATGAGCAGTTCTTC. This rearrangement joins TRBV3-1 (or the pseudogene TRBV3-2) to TRBJ2-1; 12 positions match TRBD2. Germline V gives CDR1 LGHDT, CDR2 YNNKEL (reference sequence). The trim removed 10 bases at V and 8 bases at J, leaving 6 bases unmatched. The CDR3 spans 13 residues.

The CDR3 bases are TGTGCCAGCTCACCTTCAGGTACCTACGAGCAGTACTTC. Its protein product is CASSPSGTYEQYF. The chain combines TRBV18 with TRBJ2-7; D not certain. Germline-derived CDR1 and CDR2 are KGHSH and LQKENI. The germline V and J ends were trimmed by 3 bases and 2 bases, with 8 bases remaining between them. The CDR3 is 13 amino acids.

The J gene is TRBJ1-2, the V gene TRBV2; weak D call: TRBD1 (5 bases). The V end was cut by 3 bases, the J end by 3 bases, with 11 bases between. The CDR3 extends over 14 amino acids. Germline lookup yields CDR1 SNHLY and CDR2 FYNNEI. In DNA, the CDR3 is TGTGCCAGCAGTGACGGGGGAGTCGACTATGGCTACACCTTC. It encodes CASSDGGVDYGYTF.

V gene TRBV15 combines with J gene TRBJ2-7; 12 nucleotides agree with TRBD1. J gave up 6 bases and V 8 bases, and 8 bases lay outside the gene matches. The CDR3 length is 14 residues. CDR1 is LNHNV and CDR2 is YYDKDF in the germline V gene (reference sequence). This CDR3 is CATSRDRGLGEQYF. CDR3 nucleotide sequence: TGTGCCACCTCCCGGGACAGGGGGCTGGGCGAGCAGTACTTC.

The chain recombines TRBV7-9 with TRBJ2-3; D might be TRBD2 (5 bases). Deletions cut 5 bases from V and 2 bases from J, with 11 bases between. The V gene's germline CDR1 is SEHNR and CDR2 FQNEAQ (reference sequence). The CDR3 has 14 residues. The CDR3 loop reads CASSLSGSTDTQYF. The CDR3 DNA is TGTGCCAGCAGCCTAAGCGGTTCCACAGATACGCAGTATTTT.

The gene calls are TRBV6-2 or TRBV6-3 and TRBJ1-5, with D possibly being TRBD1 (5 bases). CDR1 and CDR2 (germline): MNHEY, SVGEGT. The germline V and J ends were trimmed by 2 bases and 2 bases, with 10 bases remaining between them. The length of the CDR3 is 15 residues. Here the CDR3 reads CASSYGGAGNQPQHF. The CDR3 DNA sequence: TGTGCCAGCAGTTACGGAGGGGCTGGCAATCAGCCCCAGCATTTT.

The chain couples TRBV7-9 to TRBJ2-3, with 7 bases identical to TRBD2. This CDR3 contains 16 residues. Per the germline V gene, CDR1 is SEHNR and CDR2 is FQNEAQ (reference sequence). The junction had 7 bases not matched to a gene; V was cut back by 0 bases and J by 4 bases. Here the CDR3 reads CASSLASGLDSDTQYF. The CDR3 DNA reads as TGTGCCAGCAGCTTAGCTTCCGGACTAGACTCAGATACGCAGTATTTT.

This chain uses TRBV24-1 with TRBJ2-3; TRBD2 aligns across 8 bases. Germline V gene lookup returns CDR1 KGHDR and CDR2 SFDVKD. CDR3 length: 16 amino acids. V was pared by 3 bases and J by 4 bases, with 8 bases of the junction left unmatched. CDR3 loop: CATSDLLAGGADTQYF. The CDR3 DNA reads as TGTGCCACCAGTGATCTTCTAGCGGGTGGCGCAGATACGCAGTATTTT.

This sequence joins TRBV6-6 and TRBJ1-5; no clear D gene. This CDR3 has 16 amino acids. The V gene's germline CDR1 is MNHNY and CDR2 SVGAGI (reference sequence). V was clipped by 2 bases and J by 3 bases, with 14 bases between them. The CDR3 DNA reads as TGTGCCAGCAGTTACACACCAGACAAATACAATCAGCCCCAGCATTTT. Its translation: CASSYTPDKYNQPQHF.

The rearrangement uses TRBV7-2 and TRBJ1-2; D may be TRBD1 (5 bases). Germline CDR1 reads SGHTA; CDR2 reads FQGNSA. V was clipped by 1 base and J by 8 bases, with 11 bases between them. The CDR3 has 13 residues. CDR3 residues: CASSLVRRDGYTF. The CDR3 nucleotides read TGTGCCAGCAGCTTAGTGAGGCGGGACGGCTACACCTTC.

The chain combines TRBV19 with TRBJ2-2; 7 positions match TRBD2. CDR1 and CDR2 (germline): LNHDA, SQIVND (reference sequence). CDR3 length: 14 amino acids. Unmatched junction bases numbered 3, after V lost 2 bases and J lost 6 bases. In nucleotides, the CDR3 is TGTGCCAGTAGTATAAGCGGGATCTCCGGGGAGCTGTTTTTT. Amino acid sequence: CASSISGISGELFF.

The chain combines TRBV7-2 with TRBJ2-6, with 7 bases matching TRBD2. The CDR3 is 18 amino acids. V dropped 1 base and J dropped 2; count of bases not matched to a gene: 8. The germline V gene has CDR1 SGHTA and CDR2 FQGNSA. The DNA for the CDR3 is TGTGCCAGCAGCTTAGGGCCTGTGGGGGGGACTGGGGCCAACGTCCTGACTTTC. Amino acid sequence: CASSLGPVGGTGANVLTF.

The CDR3 loop reads CASSKGLPQGSYEQYF. The DNA for the CDR3 is TGTGCCAGCAGCAAAGGTTTGCCCCAGGGTTCCTACGAGCAGTACTTC. The chain links TRBV21-1 to TRBJ2-7; the table's D call, TRBD1, has no DNA check behind it. TRBV21-1 is annotated as a pseudogene. The CDR3 totals 16 residues.

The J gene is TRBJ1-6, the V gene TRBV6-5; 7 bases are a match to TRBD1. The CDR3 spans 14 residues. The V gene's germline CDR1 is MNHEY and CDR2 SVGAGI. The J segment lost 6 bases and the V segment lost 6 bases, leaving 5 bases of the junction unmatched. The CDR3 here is CASRDGTANSPLHF. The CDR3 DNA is TGTGCCAGCAGAGACGGGACAGCTAATTCACCCCTCCACTTT.

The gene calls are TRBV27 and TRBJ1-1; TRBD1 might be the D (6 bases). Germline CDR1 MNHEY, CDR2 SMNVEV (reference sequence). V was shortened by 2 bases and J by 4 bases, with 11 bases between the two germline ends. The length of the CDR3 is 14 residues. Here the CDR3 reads CASSLTRGSTEAFF. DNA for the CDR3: TGTGCCAGCAGTTTAACCAGGGGCAGCACTGAAGCTTTCTTT.

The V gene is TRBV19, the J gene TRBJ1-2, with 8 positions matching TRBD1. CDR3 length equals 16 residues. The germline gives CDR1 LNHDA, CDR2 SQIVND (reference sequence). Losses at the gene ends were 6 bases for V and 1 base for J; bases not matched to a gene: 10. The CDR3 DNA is TGTGCCAGTAGCGCAACCCGGGACAGGTTTAACTATGGCTACACCTTC. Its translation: CASSATRDRFNYGYTF. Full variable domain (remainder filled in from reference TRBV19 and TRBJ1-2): DGGITQSPKYLFRKEGQNVTLSCEQNLNHDAMYWYRQDPGQGLRLIYYSQIVNDFQKGDIAEGYSVSREKKESFPLTVTSAQKNPTAFYLCASSATRDRFNYGYTFGSGTRLTVV.

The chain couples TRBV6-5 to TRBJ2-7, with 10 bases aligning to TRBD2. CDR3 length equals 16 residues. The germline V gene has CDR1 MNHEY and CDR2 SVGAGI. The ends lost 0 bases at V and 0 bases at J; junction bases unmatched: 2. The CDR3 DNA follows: TGTGCCAGCAGTTACTCCGGGACTAGCGTCTCCTACGAGCAGTACTTC. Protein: CASSYSGTSVSYEQYF.

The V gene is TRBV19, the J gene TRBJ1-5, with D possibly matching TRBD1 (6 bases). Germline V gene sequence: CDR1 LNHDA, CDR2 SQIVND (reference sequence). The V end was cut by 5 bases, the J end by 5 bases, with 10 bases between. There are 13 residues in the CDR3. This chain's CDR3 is CASSDRIDQPQHF. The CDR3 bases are TGTGCCAGTAGTGACAGGATAGATCAGCCCCAGCATTTT.

CDR3 residues: CASSGVGQGIYGYTF. In DNA, the CDR3 is TGTGCCAGCAGTGGCGTGGGACAGGGAATATATGGCTACACCTTC. The chain employs TRBV25-1 and TRBJ1-2; 9 positions match TRBD1. V lost 4 bases to trimming and J lost 5 bases; unmatched junction nucleotides: 8. Germline V lookup: CDR1 MGHDK, CDR2 SYGVNS. The CDR3 spans 15 residues.